These 17 T cell receptor beta chains originate from one sample sequenced in a study of blood T cell repertoires in COVID-19. The protocol was immunoSEQ multiplex PCR, while the TCRdb copy is restricted to in-frame clones and leaves out a portion. The data contain 210,000 or so clones, roughly 86% of them singletons. The sequencing input was peripheral blood. These receptor sequences come from a woman in her 70s with active or convalescent COVID-19.

The sample holds one count of this clone. Distinct nucleotide sequences in the sample also encode this CDR3. V gene TRBV28 combines with J gene TRBJ2-3, with D tentatively TRBD1 (6 bases). Per germline, CDR1 MDHEN and CDR2 SYDVKM. The CDR3 is 12 amino acids. Trimming shortened V by 3 bases and J by 6 bases, and 7 bases separated the two germline ends. CDR3 protein: CASSFGGDTQYF. The CDR3 region has the DNA TGTGCCAGCAGTTTTGGGGGCGATACGCAGTATTTT. The variable domain in full, with the rest retrieved from reference TRBV28 and TRBJ2-3, is DVKVTQSSRYLVKRTGEKVFLECVQDMDHENMFWYRQDPGLGLRLIYFSYDVKMKEKGDIPEGYSVSREKKERFSLILESASTNQTSMYLCASSFGGDTQYFGPGTRLTVL.

This chain connects TRBV27 to TRBJ1-2, with 11 bases fitting TRBD1. Germline CDR1 MNHEY, CDR2 SMNVEV (reference sequence). The CDR3 covers 15 residues. Germline trimming cut 3 bases from V and 7 bases from J; bases unmatched to any gene: 7. Here the CDR3 reads CASSFGTGGLAGYTF. The DNA for the CDR3 is TGTGCCAGCAGTTTCGGGACAGGGGGTCTCGCTGGCTACACCTTC.

The V and J genes are TRBV6-1 and TRBJ1-6; unclear D gene. The V gene lost 3 bases and the J gene lost 4 bases, with 13 bases spanning the gap. This CDR3 has 16 residues. CDR1 and CDR2 (germline): MNHNS, SASEGT. The CDR3 here is CASSDGHAGYNSPLHF. The CDR3 DNA follows: TGTGCCAGCAGTGATGGGCACGCGGGGTATAATTCACCCCTCCACTTT.

The chain has TRBV21-1 and TRBJ1-2. TRBV21-1 is assigned pseudogene status. There are 14 residues in the CDR3. This CDR3 reads CASPPQSGEGGYTF. The DNA for the CDR3 is TGTGCCAGCCCCCCGCAGTCAGGGGAGGGTGGCTACACCTTC.

The chain couples TRBV5-5 to TRBJ2-3; 10 bases match TRBD1. The germline CDR1 and CDR2 sequences are SGHKS and YYEKEE (reference sequence). This CDR3 contains 16 residues. The trim removed 2 bases at V and 3 bases at J, leaving 6 bases unmatched. DNA for the CDR3: TGTGCCAGCAGCTTTACCGGGACAGGGGCAACAGATACGCAGTATTTT. This codes for CASSFTGTGATDTQYF. The complete variable domain, with remaining parts taken from reference TRBV5-5 and TRBJ2-3, reads DAGVTQSPTHLIKTRGQQVTLRCSPISGHKSVSWYQQVLGQGPQFIFQYYEKEERGRGNFPDRFSARQFPNYSSELNVNALLLGDSALYLCASSFTGTGATDTQYFGPGTRLTVL.

CDR3 in DNA: TGTGCCACAAGGGACAGCCTCTCCTACGAGCAGTACTTC. Its translation: CATRDSLSYEQYF. V and J are TRBV6-5 and TRBJ2-7; 7 bases are shared with TRBD1. Unmatched junction bases numbered 6, after V lost 10 bases and J lost 0 bases. The CDR3 length is 13 residues. Germline lookup yields CDR1 MNHEY and CDR2 SVGAGI.

The gene calls are TRBV30 and TRBJ1-6, with a tentative D call TRBD1 (5 bases). V shed 0 bases and J shed 7 bases, with 10 bases lying between them. The CDR3 totals 14 residues. Germline V CDR1 and CDR2: GTSNPN, SVGIG (reference sequence). The CDR3 protein is CAWSVMGLNSPLHF. The CDR3, as DNA: TGTGCCTGGAGTGTAATGGGACTCAATTCACCCCTCCACTTT.

CDR3 in amino acids: CASSTGGQGSYEQYF. In DNA form, the CDR3 reads TGTGCCAGCAGCACAGGGGGACAGGGTTCCTACGAGCAGTACTTC. The V gene is TRBV7-2, the J gene TRBJ2-7; 9 bases agree with TRBD1. The CDR3 length is 15 residues. Germline CDR1 reads SGHTA; CDR2 reads FQGNSA. V lost 5 bases and J lost 1; bases outside the gene matches: 6. The variable domain in full, with the rest retrieved from reference TRBV7-2 and TRBJ2-7, is GAGVSQSPSNKVTEKGKDVELRCDPISGHTALYWYRQSLGQGLEFLIYFQGNSAPDKSGLPSDRFSAERTGGSVSTLTIQRTQQEDSAVYLCASSTGGQGSYEQYFGPGTRLTVT.

The sample holds many counts of this clone. CDR3 sequence: CASSEMSSGISYEQYF. As DNA, the CDR3 is TGTGCCAGCAGTGAAATGAGTAGCGGGATCTCCTACGAGCAGTACTTC. The chain carries TRBV6-1 and TRBJ2-7; 8 bases line up with TRBD2. V shed 2 bases, J shed 0 bases, and the junction held 6 bases outside the gene matches. Germline V CDR1 and CDR2: MNHNS, SASEGT. CDR3 length: 16 amino acids.

The V and J genes are TRBV11-3 and TRBJ1-1, with TRBD1 as a possible D gene (6 bases). V lost 0 bases, J lost 1 base, and 12 bases lay in between. The CDR3 is made up of 16 amino acids. The germline gives CDR1 SGHNT, CDR2 YENEEA. CDR3 DNA sequence: TGTGCCAGCAGCTTAGAGGCGGACAGCCCGAACACTGAAGCTTTCTTT. Translated, it gives CASSLEADSPNTEAFF.

This clone was observed many times. The V gene is TRBV5-1, the J gene TRBJ2-2; tentative D call: TRBD2 (5 bases). V lost 5 bases and J lost 1, with 9 bases in between. The CDR3 totals 14 residues. The germline V gene has CDR1 SGHRS and CDR2 YFSETQ. CDR3 protein: CASREALNTGELFF. CDR3 DNA: TGCGCCAGCAGGGAGGCGCTGAACACCGGGGAGCTGTTTTTT.

The chain joins TRBV29-1 to TRBJ1-5; 7 nucleotides agree with TRBD1. The ends lost 6 bases at V and 0 bases at J; junction bases unmatched: 8. CDR3 length equals 15 residues. CDR1 and CDR2 from the germline V gene are SQVTM and ANQGSEA. CDR3 loop: CSVLTTGDSNQPQHF. DNA of the CDR3: TGCAGCGTCCTCACAACAGGGGATAGCAATCAGCCCCAGCATTTT.

V usage is TRBV11-2 and J usage is TRBJ2-5; the match to TRBD2 covers 8 bases. The CDR3 runs 16 residues. Germline CDR1 reads SGHAT; CDR2 reads FQNNGV. With V trimmed by 11 bases and J by 3 bases, 17 bases remained unmatched. CDR3 nucleotide sequence: TGTGCCTCCAGAAGGCCAGGCGGGAGGCTCAAAGAGACCCAGTACTTC. It translates to CASRRPGGRLKETQYF. The variable domain in full, completed from reference TRBV11-2 and TRBJ2-5, reads EAGVAQSPRYKIIEKRQSVAFWCNPISGHATLYWYQQILGQGPKLLIQFQNNGVVDDSQLPKDRFSAERLKGVDSTLKIQPAKLEDSAVYLCASRRPGGRLKETQYFGPGTRLLVL.

The chain carries TRBV7-3 and TRBJ2-1; 8 nucleotides align to TRBD1. The CDR3 length is 16 residues. Germline V gene data show CDR1 as SGHTA and CDR2 as FQGTGA. Trimming took 5 bases from V and 5 from J; bases not matched to a gene: 11. The CDR3 sequence: CASSQEDRALHNEQFF. Written as DNA, the CDR3 is TGTGCCAGCAGCCAAGAGGACAGGGCCCTTCACAATGAGCAGTTCTTC.

The chain combines TRBV28 with TRBJ1-1; the match to TRBD1 covers 7 bases. The ends lost 5 bases at V and 7 bases at J; junction bases unmatched: 7. Germline V gene sequence: CDR1 MDHEN, CDR2 SYDVKM. The CDR3 consists of 13 residues. The CDR3 DNA sequence: TGTGCCAGCAGTGGCCCAGGGGGGATTGAAGCTTTCTTT. Translating gives CASSGPGGIEAFF.

The gene calls are TRBV3-1 (or the pseudogene TRBV3-2) and TRBJ2-2, with 10 bases matching TRBD2. Germline values: CDR1 LGHDT, CDR2 YNNKEL (reference sequence). The CDR3 runs 18 residues. V trimming: 0 bases; J trimming: 5 bases; junction bases outside the gene matches: 9. The CDR3 DNA reads TGTGCCAGCAGCCAAGATCACCTAGCGGGAGATTGGACCGGGGAGCTGTTTTTT. It codes for CASSQDHLAGDWTGELFF.

The chain joins TRBV3-1 (or the pseudogene TRBV3-2) to TRBJ2-1; 11 bases align to TRBD2. The V gene end was trimmed by 0 bases and the J gene end by 7 bases; junction bases not matched to a gene: 5. Germline V gene sequence: CDR1 LGHDT, CDR2 YNNKEL (reference sequence). There are 16 residues in the CDR3. The CDR3 sequence is CASSQDLTSGGNEQFF. The CDR3 DNA follows: TGTGCCAGCAGCCAAGATCTAACTAGCGGGGGAAATGAGCAGTTCTTC.